The 25 T cell receptor beta chains below were found in one sample sequenced in a study of blood T cells in healthy people across ages (dated by TCRdb to about 2015). Libraries were made using 5' RACE. The data were produced on an Illumina HiSeq 2500. A second PCR of roughly 6 to 11 cycles was run with a J-beta primer mix and a sample-barcoded 5' primer. TCRdb reprocessed the public reads (quality trimming at Q25 with fastp, clone calling with MiXCR) and kept in-frame beta chains. Each record represents a unique CDR3 protein, reported with the most common genes and DNA among its rows. The sample table holds 1.5 million to 2 million distinct CDR3 sequences, of which around 50% were seen once. The ten largest make up around 2.1% of the sample. The sample was blood. The source of these receptors is a woman between 40 and 55 years old in good health.

This clonotype was recorded only once. The J gene is TRBJ1-4, the V gene TRBV7-2, with 8 bases that match TRBD1. The CDR3 is made up of 13 amino acids. Germline V CDR1 and CDR2: SGHTA, FQGNSA. Germline trimming cut 7 bases from V and 7 bases from J; bases unmatched to any gene: 5. CDR3 region: CASTRTGREKLFF. The CDR3 DNA sequence: TGTGCCAGCACCCGGACAGGGCGTGAAAAACTGTTTTTT. Variable domain in full (rest from reference TRBV7-2 and TRBJ1-4): GAGVSQSPSNKVTEKGKDVELRCDPISGHTALYWYRQSLGQGLEFLIYFQGNSAPDKSGLPSDRFSAERTGGSVSTLTIQRTQQEDSAVYLCASTRTGREKLFFGSGTQLSVL.

There are a few counts of this clonotype. This chain connects TRBV20-1 to TRBJ2-3; D not certain. V lost 3 bases, J lost 6 bases, and 10 bases lay in between. The CDR3 is 12 residues long. Germline V gene lookup returns CDR1 DFQATT and CDR2 SNEGSKA (reference sequence). CDR3 nucleotide sequence: TGCAGTGCTAGGATTACGTTGGATACGCAGTATTTT. This codes for CSARITLDTQYF.

The chain uses TRBV7-2 and TRBJ1-2; tentative D call: TRBD1 (5 bases). Trimming took off 5 bases at V and 2 bases at J, with 18 bases between the two ends. Germline loops: CDR1 SGHTA, CDR2 FQGNSA. The CDR3 is made up of 16 amino acids. The CDR3 spells CASSEQGAAANYGYTF. The CDR3 DNA is TGTGCCAGCAGCGAGCAAGGGGCAGCCGCCAACTATGGCTACACCTTC.

The chain has TRBV29-1 and TRBJ2-5, with 9 bases matching TRBD1. V lost 6 bases, J lost 5 bases, and 10 bases stayed unmatched. Germline loops: CDR1 SQVTM, CDR2 ANQGSEA. The CDR3 contains 14 residues. The CDR3 region is CSVETGGAGETQYF. Written as DNA, the CDR3 is TGCAGCGTAGAAACAGGGGGCGCAGGGGAGACCCAGTACTTC.

The chain combines TRBV7-3 with TRBJ2-6; D call uncertain. V was clipped by 5 bases and J by 0 bases, with 14 bases between them. The germline V gene encodes CDR1 SGHTA and CDR2 FQGTGA. The CDR3 has 17 amino acids. The CDR3 DNA reads TGTGCCAGCAGCATACGAGGACGAGACTCTGGGGCCAACGTCCTGACTTTC. Amino acid sequence: CASSIRGRDSGANVLTF.

The chain carries TRBV28 and TRBJ2-5; D gene unclear. The germline V gene has CDR1 MDHEN and CDR2 SYDVKM. CDR3 length equals 13 residues. Trimming cost V 5 bases and J 5 bases, with 12 bases left between them. The CDR3 DNA sequence: TGTGCCAGCAGTATCACCCTGGGGGAGACCCAGTACTTC. Its protein is CASSITLGETQYF.

This clonotype was counted a few times. The gene calls are TRBV7-2 and TRBJ1-6; possibly TRBD1 for D (6 bases). Germline values: CDR1 SGHTA, CDR2 FQGNSA. The CDR3 sequence is 15 residues long. V lost 1 base to trimming and J lost 7 bases, with 11 bases between them. The CDR3 DNA follows: TGTGCCAGCAGCTTAGGACAGGTGATAAATTCACCCCTCCACTTT. Translating gives CASSLGQVINSPLHF.

The chain links TRBV7-9 to TRBJ1-2, with D unresolved. The CDR3 runs to 15 residues. Germline CDR1 and CDR2: SEHNR and FQNEAQ (reference sequence). Trimming removed 1 base from V and 0 bases from J, with 9 bases in between. DNA of the CDR3: TGTGCCAGCAGCTTAGAAGACACCTCTAACTATGGCTACACCTTC. Translation gives CASSLEDTSNYGYTF.

The chain uses TRBV28 and TRBJ1-2; the match to TRBD1 covers 8 bases. The CDR3 contains 15 residues. V was pared by 4 bases and J by 4 bases, with 8 bases of the junction left unmatched. CDR1 is MDHEN and CDR2 is SYDVKM in the germline V gene. CDR3 coding DNA: TGTGCCAGCAGTTCTGTCAGGGGGCTGAGCTATGGCTACACCTTC. It codes for CASSSVRGLSYGYTF.

DNA for the CDR3: TGCAGCGGGGATACAGGTCTACTCTACAATGAGCAGTTCTTC. Residues: CSGDTGLLYNEQFF. This chain uses TRBV29-1 with TRBJ2-1, with D tentatively TRBD1 (5 bases). V lost 7 bases and J lost 3, with 16 bases in between. Germline V gene sequence: CDR1 SQVTM, CDR2 ANQGSEA. The CDR3 is 14 amino acids.

This clonotype was picked up one time. The rearrangement uses TRBV7-8 and TRBJ2-3; D is tentatively TRBD1 or TRBD2 (7 bases each). CDR3 length equals 15 residues. Germline-derived CDR1 and CDR2 are SGHVS and FQNEAQ. V lost 3 bases and J lost 4, with 14 bases in between. The CDR3 DNA is TGTGCCAGCAGCTTCCAGGGGGGGTATCCAGATACGCAGTATTTT. This encodes CASSFQGGYPDTQYF.

V and J are TRBV7-9 and TRBJ2-5; the D gene is possibly TRBD2 (7 bases). Germline CDR1 and CDR2: SEHNR and FQNEAQ (reference sequence). The CDR3 extends over 15 amino acids. The V end was cut by 5 bases, the J end by 1 base, with 14 bases between. The CDR3 coding sequence is TGTGCCAGCAGCCGCATCCGGGGGGCCCAAGAGACCCAGTACTTC. This encodes CASSRIRGAQETQYF. Based on the CDR3 plus reference TRBV7-9 and TRBJ2-5, the full variable domain is DTGVSQNPRHKITKRGQNVTFRCDPISEHNRLYWYRQTLGQGPEFLTYFQNEAQLEKSRLLSDRFSAERPKGSFSTLEIQRTEQGDSAMYLCASSRIRGAQETQYFGPGTRLLVL.

This clonotype was counted only a few times. The V call is TRBV6-2 or TRBV6-3, the J call TRBJ2-1, with D unresolved. This CDR3 contains 12 residues. V was trimmed by 4 bases and J by 4 bases, leaving 5 bases between them. CDR1 and CDR2 (germline): MNHEY, SVGEGT. The chain's CDR3 is CASSFYYNEQFF. The CDR3 nucleotides read TGTGCCAGCAGTTTTTATTACAATGAGCAGTTCTTC.

The DNA for the CDR3 is TGCGCCAGCAGCCAAGATATAAGGGGCGGTGGAAACACCATATATTTT. Amino acids: CASSQDIRGGGNTIYF. J is TRBJ1-3 and V is TRBV4-3; a weak D match, TRBD1 (5 bases). V lost 0 bases and J lost 3, with 12 bases in between. The CDR3 loop spans 16 amino acids. Germline CDR1 LGHNA, CDR2 YSLEER.

V gene TRBV6-2 or TRBV6-3 combines with J gene TRBJ2-4; 8 bases are shared with TRBD1. The J call may be mistaken, given a closer DNA end match to TRBJ2-7. The CDR3 sequence is 16 residues long. CDR1 and CDR2 (germline): MNHEY, SVGEGT. CDR3 DNA: TGTGCCAGCAGTCGCCTGGGGGGACAGGCCTCCTACGAGCAGTACTTC. Amino acid sequence: CASSRLGGQASYEQYF.

This chain connects TRBV3-1 to TRBJ2-6, with 9 positions matching TRBD1. CDR1 is LGHDT, CDR2 YNNKEL, per germline (reference sequence). Trimming at V came to 11 bases and at J to 0 bases, leaving 20 bases not matched to a gene. The CDR3 extends over 20 amino acids. CDR3 sequence: CAFKAKNRDRASSGANVLTF. Written as DNA, the CDR3 is TGTGCCTTCAAAGCCAAGAACCGGGACAGGGCAAGCTCTGGGGCCAACGTCCTGACTTTC. Looking up the rest from reference TRBV3-1 and TRBJ2-6 gives the full variable domain: DTAVSQTPKYLVTQMGNDKSIKCEQNLGHDTMYWYKQDSKKFLKIMFSYNNKELIINETVPNRFSPKSPDKAHLNLHINSLELGDSAVYFCAFKAKNRDRASSGANVLTFGAGSRLTVL.

V usage is TRBV25-1 and J usage is TRBJ1-2; D is unresolved. Germline CDR1 MGHDK, CDR2 SYGVNS. V was clipped by 3 bases and J by 9 bases, with 14 bases between them. The CDR3 is made up of 13 amino acids. The CDR3 protein is CASSDKGAVRYTF. DNA of the CDR3: TGTGCCAGCAGTGATAAAGGAGCAGTTCGCTACACCTTC.

J is TRBJ2-5 and V is TRBV12-3 or TRBV12-4; D is tentatively TRBD1 or TRBD2 (6 bases each). V shed 6 bases and J shed 11 bases, with 22 bases lying between them. CDR3 length: 14 amino acids. CDR3 residues: CASSRGQADNEQYF. As DNA, the CDR3 is TGTGCCAGCAGCCGGGGGCAAGCAGACAATGAGCAGTACTTC.

Ten or more counts support this clonotype. J is TRBJ2-3 and V is TRBV3-1; D remains unclear. CDR3 length: 11 amino acids. Trimming left V 1 base short and J 6 bases short, with 2 bases between. From germline, CDR1 is LGHDT and CDR2 YNNKEL (reference sequence). CDR3 nucleotides: TGTGCCAGCAGCCAAGTGGATACGCAGTATTTT. The encoded protein is CASSQVDTQYF.

The rearrangement uses TRBV10-3 and TRBJ1-5; no firm D call. The germline V gene has CDR1 ENHRY and CDR2 SYGVKD. V was shortened by 4 bases and J by 1 base, with 8 bases between the two germline ends. There are 14 residues in the CDR3. CDR3 DNA sequence: TGTGCCATCAGTGCTGACGGGAGCAATCAGCCCCAGCATTTT. Translation: CAISADGSNQPQHF.

The V and J genes are TRBV28 and TRBJ1-6; D is perhaps TRBD1 (5 bases). This CDR3 contains 15 residues. V shed 6 bases and J shed 12 bases, with 21 bases lying between them. CDR1 and CDR2 (germline): MDHEN, SYDVKM. Here the CDR3 reads CASSFLSRDLGPLHF. The CDR3 bases are TGTGCCAGCAGCTTCCTGTCCCGGGACCTAGGACCCCTCCACTTT.

The V gene is TRBV20-1, the J gene TRBJ2-6; D perhaps matches TRBD2 (5 bases). The CDR3 sequence is 15 residues long. Germline V lookup: CDR1 DFQATT, CDR2 SNEGSKA (reference sequence). The V end was cut by 3 bases, the J end by 7 bases, with 16 bases between. CDR3: CSARDWASEANVLTF. The CDR3 nucleotides read TGCAGTGCTAGGGACTGGGCATCGGAAGCCAACGTCCTGACTTTC.

This clonotype was observed many times. V and J are TRBV20-1 and TRBJ2-7, with 7 bases lining up with TRBD2. The CDR3 sequence is 13 residues long. The V and J ends lost 5 bases and 4 bases, in that order; junction bases with no gene match: 8. The V gene's germline CDR1 is DFQATT and CDR2 SNEGSKA (reference sequence). CDR3 DNA: TGCAGTGCTCGCGGGGGTTCCAGTTACGAGCAGTACTTC. This encodes CSARGGSSYEQYF.

V is TRBV27 and J is TRBJ2-6; no clear D gene. Trimming left V 2 bases short and J 1 base short, with 18 bases between. The CDR3 runs to 19 residues. Looked up from germline, CDR1 is MNHEY and CDR2 is SMNVEV (reference sequence). The CDR3 DNA is TGTGCCAGCAGTTTAAGAAACCTCGGCGGAAGTTCTGGGGCCAACGTCCTGACTTTC. Translation: CASSLRNLGGSSGANVLTF.

The chain couples TRBV7-8 to TRBJ2-1, with a tentative D call TRBD2 (7 bases). The V and J ends lost 4 bases and 4 bases respectively, with 14 bases between them. The CDR3 totals 15 residues. Germline V CDR1 and CDR2: SGHVS, FQNEAQ. CDR3 sequence: CASSSSGGQYNEQFF. The CDR3 DNA reads TGTGCCAGCAGCTCCTCGGGGGGCCAATACAATGAGCAGTTCTTC.